Below are 27 T cell receptor beta chains sequenced from a single sample in a study of cytomegalovirus exposure and HLA in healthy donors. 13 Jbeta primers and 60 Vbeta primers were used for the PCR. Here immunoSEQ multiplex PCR was the method, and the copy in TCRdb shows in-frame clones only, minus some. The sample records roughly 190,000 clones, 80% to 85% being singletons. Sequencing used PBMCs. The receptor set was obtained from a woman in her forties in good health and CMV-seronegative.

This chain uses TRBV7-9 with TRBJ1-2; D not certain. V was cut by 1 base and J by 3 bases, with 9 bases left in between. This CDR3 has 14 residues. Germline V lookup: CDR1 SEHNR, CDR2 FQNEAQ (reference sequence). The DNA for the CDR3 is TGTGCCAGCAGCTTAGTTCTGGCCTACTATGGCTACACCTTC. Its translation: CASSLVLAYYGYTF.

This clone appeared a single time. V is TRBV7-2 and J is TRBJ1-2, with a weak D call TRBD1 (6 bases). From germline, CDR1 is SGHTA and CDR2 FQGNSA. The CDR3 runs 13 residues. V lost 5 bases, J lost 4 bases, and 11 bases lay in between. CDR3 loop: CASSRGQLYGYTF. The CDR3 nucleotides read TGTGCCAGCAGCCGAGGACAGCTCTATGGCTACACCTTC.

The rearrangement links TRBV19 to TRBJ1-5; the match to TRBD1 covers 7 bases. Unmatched junction bases numbered 10, after V lost 4 bases and J lost 4 bases. CDR1 is LNHDA, CDR2 SQIVND, per germline (reference sequence). The CDR3 has 16 residues. The chain's CDR3 is CASSTRQGRGNQPQHF. CDR3 sequence (DNA): TGTGCCAGTAGTACTCGACAGGGAAGGGGGAATCAGCCCCAGCATTTT. The full variable domain, rest sourced from reference TRBV19 and TRBJ1-5, is DGGITQSPKYLFRKEGQNVTLSCEQNLNHDAMYWYRQDPGQGLRLIYYSQIVNDFQKGDIAEGYSVSREKKESFPLTVTSAQKNPTAFYLCASSTRQGRGNQPQHFGDGTRLSIL.

This chain links TRBV6-1 with TRBJ2-3; D call uncertain. From germline, CDR1 is MNHNS and CDR2 SASEGT. The CDR3 runs 12 residues. The ends were cut back, 4 bases at V and 7 bases at J, with 9 bases in the middle. Written as DNA, the CDR3 is TGTGCCAGCAGTGGAGACTTAAATACGCAGTATTTT. Protein sequence: CASSGDLNTQYF.

This clone has a handful of counts. The chain is built from TRBV6-4 and TRBJ2-2; D is perhaps TRBD1 (6 bases). Trimming pared 0 bases from V and 4 bases from J, leaving 6 bases between. Germline CDR1 and CDR2: MRHNA and SNTAGT. The CDR3 sequence is 14 residues long. CDR3 region: CASSDSGGTGELFF. In DNA form, the CDR3 reads TGTGCCAGCAGTGACTCAGGGGGCACCGGGGAGCTGTTTTTT.

This clone occurred a few times. The CDR3 reads CASSPPASSGVYNEQFF. CDR3 in DNA: TGTGCCAGCTCACCACCCGCGTCTAGCGGAGTCTACAATGAGCAGTTCTTC. The chain carries TRBV18 and TRBJ2-1; TRBD2 matches 7 bases. This CDR3 region has 17 residues. Germline lookup yields CDR1 KGHSH and CDR2 LQKENI. V shed 0 bases and J 3 bases; nucleotides not matched to a gene: 8.

The count of this clone is one. The gene calls are TRBV12-5 and TRBJ2-1, with D tentatively TRBD2 (6 bases). V lost 3 bases and J 8 bases, leaving 14 bases between the germline ends. Germline V gene data show CDR1 as LGHNT and CDR2 as FRNRAP. This CDR3 spans 14 amino acids. The CDR3 protein is CASGFRDSLDEQFF. The CDR3 DNA follows: TGTGCTAGTGGTTTCCGGGACTCCCTTGATGAGCAGTTCTTC. Using reference TRBV12-5 and TRBJ2-1 for the parts outside the CDR3, the full variable domain is DARVTQTPRHKVTEMGQEVTMRCQPILGHNTVFWYRQTMMQGLELLAYFRNRAPLDDSGMPKDRFSAEMPDATLATLKIQPSEPRDSAVYFCASGFRDSLDEQFFGPGTRLTVL.

This chain links TRBV28 with TRBJ2-7; the match to TRBD2 covers 11 bases. The germline gives CDR1 MDHEN, CDR2 SYDVKM. CDR3 length: 13 amino acids. Losses at the gene ends were 10 bases for V and 3 bases for J; bases not matched to a gene: 5. The CDR3 loop reads CATVTSGIYEQYF. In nucleotides, the CDR3 is TGTGCCACCGTGACTAGCGGGATCTACGAGCAGTACTTC.

This chain connects TRBV13 to TRBJ1-1, with 8 bases that match TRBD1. The germline V gene encodes CDR1 PRHDT and CDR2 FYEKMQ (reference sequence). The CDR3 is 16 residues long. Losses at the gene ends were 2 bases for V and 4 bases for J; bases not matched to a gene: 9. CDR3 amino acids: CASSLRQGMWATEAFF. The CDR3 coding sequence is TGTGCCAGCAGCTTAAGACAGGGGATGTGGGCCACTGAAGCTTTCTTT.

V gene TRBV19 combines with J gene TRBJ2-5; 7 bases fit TRBD2. J lost 4 bases, V lost 3 bases, and 8 bases had no gene match. The CDR3 is 15 residues long. CDR1 and CDR2 (germline): LNHDA, SQIVND (reference sequence). The CDR3 sequence is CASSIGGVRGETQYF. The CDR3 coding sequence is TGTGCCAGTAGTATTGGGGGGGTTCGAGGAGAGACCCAGTACTTC.

V and J are TRBV4-3 and TRBJ2-7, with D possibly matching TRBD2 (7 bases). The germline V gene encodes CDR1 LGHNA and CDR2 YSLEER. The CDR3 runs 13 residues. With 1 base removed from V and 6 bases from J, the gap between germline ends came to 10 bases. CDR3: CASSQGRGLEQYF. The CDR3 DNA reads TGCGCCAGCAGCCAAGGGCGGGGGCTCGAGCAGTACTTC.

This rearrangement joins TRBV30 to TRBJ2-3; 12 bases align to TRBD2. This CDR3 spans 15 amino acids. Germline assignment: CDR1 GTSNPN and CDR2 SVGIG (reference sequence). V shed 7 bases and J 6 bases; nucleotides not matched to a gene: 11. CDR3 residues: CALSGLAGWRDTQYF. DNA of the CDR3: TGTGCCTTGAGCGGACTAGCGGGGTGGAGGGATACGCAGTATTTT.

The chain has TRBV30 and TRBJ1-4; 10 bases line up with TRBD1. Per germline, CDR1 GTSNPN and CDR2 SVGIG (reference sequence). Trimming at V came to 5 bases and at J to 7 bases, leaving 4 bases not matched to a gene. CDR3 length equals 13 residues. CDR3 loop: CAWAGTGAEKLFF. The CDR3, as DNA: TGTGCCTGGGCCGGGACAGGGGCTGAAAAACTGTTTTTT.

The chain uses TRBV9 and TRBJ1-2; D is undetermined. Germline loops: CDR1 SGDLS, CDR2 YYNGEE. Trimming removed 1 base at V and 8 bases at J, with 12 bases between. The CDR3 totals 13 residues. The CDR3 sequence is CASSVPPAGGYTF. In DNA, the CDR3 is TGTGCCAGCAGCGTACCACCGGCCGGGGGCTACACCTTC.

This clone was recorded only once. V gene TRBV19 combines with J gene TRBJ2-2, with 12 nucleotides matching TRBD2. With V trimmed by 6 bases and J by 4 bases, 21 bases remained unmatched. In germline, CDR1 is LNHDA, CDR2 SQIVND (reference sequence). The CDR3 contains 21 residues. The CDR3 loop is CASRRPQTWASGRGSTGELFF. The CDR3 DNA sequence: TGTGCCAGTAGGAGGCCGCAAACGTGGGCTAGCGGGAGGGGAAGCACCGGGGAGCTGTTTTTT.

Turning to this clone: Other DNA sequences in the sample encode the same CDR3. The rearrangement joins TRBV7-3 to TRBJ1-1; D gene unclear. The CDR3 loop spans 13 amino acids. V lost 2 bases, J lost 1 base, and 5 bases lay in between. Germline CDR1 is SGHTA and CDR2 is FQGTGA. The CDR3, as DNA: TGTGCCAGCAGCTTAGGAGCGAACACTGAAGCTTTCTTT. Its protein is CASSLGANTEAFF.

On this clone: In the same sample, other DNA sequences code for this CDR3. V usage is TRBV27 and J usage is TRBJ2-1; 9 bases match TRBD2. V shed 2 bases and J 7 bases; nucleotides not matched to a gene: 6. This CDR3 has 15 amino acids. Per the germline V gene, CDR1 is MNHEY and CDR2 is SMNVEV (reference sequence). CDR3 nucleotides: TGTGCCAGCAGTTTAGCGGGAGGGCCCTCAAATGAGCAGTTCTTC. Its protein product is CASSLAGGPSNEQFF.

The rearrangement joins TRBV2 to TRBJ2-1, with 7 bases aligning to TRBD2. The CDR3 has 16 residues. Trimming removed 3 bases from V and 3 bases from J; junction bases left unmatched: 8. Germline-derived CDR1 and CDR2 are SNHLY and FYNNEI. CDR3 sequence: CASSEVRLAVYNEQFF. The CDR3 bases are TGTGCCAGCAGTGAGGTAAGGCTAGCGGTCTACAATGAGCAGTTCTTC. Using reference TRBV2 and TRBJ2-1 for the parts outside the CDR3, the full variable domain is EPEVTQTPSHQVTQMGQEVILRCVPISNHLYFYWYRQILGQKVEFLVSFYNNEISEKSEIFDDQFSVERPDGSNFTLKIRSTKLEDSAMYFCASSEVRLAVYNEQFFGPGTRLTVL.

This chain uses TRBV11-3 with TRBJ1-2, with D perhaps matching TRBD1 (5 bases). In germline, CDR1 is SGHNT, CDR2 YENEEA. This CDR3 is built from 14 residues. Trimming took off 3 bases at V and 6 bases at J, with 14 bases between the two ends. The CDR3 spells CASSFQGLNDGYTF. DNA of the CDR3: TGTGCCAGCAGCTTTCAGGGACTCAATGATGGCTACACCTTC.

V gene TRBV30 combines with J gene TRBJ1-5; D call uncertain. Germline V gene data show CDR1 as GTSNPN and CDR2 as SVGIG (reference sequence). CDR3 size: 12 residues. Between the trimmed V and J ends, which lost 4 bases and 2 bases, there was a span of 6 bases. The CDR3 coding sequence is TGTGCCTGGACTACGGGCAATCAGCCCCAGCATTTT. It encodes CAWTTGNQPQHF.

V usage is TRBV19 and J usage is TRBJ2-7; 8 positions agree with TRBD1. With V trimmed by 4 bases and J by 6 bases, 11 bases remained unmatched. This CDR3 contains 15 residues. Looked up from germline, CDR1 is LNHDA and CDR2 is SQIVND (reference sequence). The CDR3 spells CASSNSVTGASEQYF. For the CDR3, the DNA is TGTGCCAGTAGTAACTCGGTGACAGGGGCCTCCGAGCAGTACTTC. The whole variable domain, remainder taken from reference TRBV19 and TRBJ2-7, is DGGITQSPKYLFRKEGQNVTLSCEQNLNHDAMYWYRQDPGQGLRLIYYSQIVNDFQKGDIAEGYSVSREKKESFPLTVTSAQKNPTAFYLCASSNSVTGASEQYFGPGTRLTVT.

This clone was observed a single time. The chain combines TRBV6-1 with TRBJ2-7, with D unresolved. The germline gives CDR1 MNHNS, CDR2 SASEGT. CDR3 length: 12 residues. V lost 3 bases to trimming and J lost 4 bases, with 7 bases between them. In nucleotides, the CDR3 is TGTGCCAGCAGTGACTTTCCTTACGAGCAGTACTTC. Its protein product is CASSDFPYEQYF.

The chain couples TRBV4-3 to TRBJ2-3; D gene ambiguous. The CDR3 consists of 14 residues. V was cut by 3 bases and J by 1 base, with 8 bases left in between. CDR1 LGHNA and CDR2 YSLEER come from the germline V gene. The chain's CDR3 is CASSHSVGTDTQYF. CDR3 bases: TGCGCCAGCAGCCACTCGGTAGGCACAGATACGCAGTATTTT.

This clone came up once. CDR3 region: CASSLAGSGKNIQYF. As DNA, the CDR3 is TGTGCCAGCAGTTTAGCAGGGTCAGGCAAAAACATTCAGTACTTC. The chain is built from TRBV28 and TRBJ2-4, with D perhaps TRBD1 (5 bases). This CDR3 contains 15 residues. From germline, CDR1 is MDHEN and CDR2 SYDVKM. The V end lost 2 bases, the J end lost 3 bases, and 11 bases lay between the germline ends.

This chain uses TRBV14 with TRBJ2-7, with TRBD2 matching 11 bases. Trimming cost V 8 bases and J 7 bases; bases outside gene matches: 7. Germline values: CDR1 SGHDN, CDR2 FVKESK. The CDR3 is 13 residues long. CDR3 protein: CASSLAGAREQYF. In DNA form, the CDR3 reads TGTGCCAGCTCACTAGCGGGAGCGCGGGAGCAGTACTTC.

The rearrangement uses TRBV2 and TRBJ2-2; D unclear. Germline CDR1 is SNHLY and CDR2 is FYNNEI. The V end lost 4 bases, the J end lost 0 bases, and 9 bases lay between the germline ends. The CDR3 is made up of 15 amino acids. CDR3 bases: TGTGCCAGCAGTGGAGGTCGGCCGAACACCGGGGAGCTGTTTTTT. This encodes CASSGGRPNTGELFF.

The chain carries TRBV7-8 and TRBJ2-5, with TRBD2 as a possible D gene (7 bases). The CDR3 contains 15 residues. Germline V gene sequence: CDR1 SGHVS, CDR2 FQNEAQ. Trimming left V 8 bases short and J 8 bases short, with 24 bases between. In DNA form, the CDR3 reads TGTGCCAGCGCGGGAGCTGGACAGATTTGGTACACCCAGTACTTC. It yields the protein CASAGAGQIWYTQYF.